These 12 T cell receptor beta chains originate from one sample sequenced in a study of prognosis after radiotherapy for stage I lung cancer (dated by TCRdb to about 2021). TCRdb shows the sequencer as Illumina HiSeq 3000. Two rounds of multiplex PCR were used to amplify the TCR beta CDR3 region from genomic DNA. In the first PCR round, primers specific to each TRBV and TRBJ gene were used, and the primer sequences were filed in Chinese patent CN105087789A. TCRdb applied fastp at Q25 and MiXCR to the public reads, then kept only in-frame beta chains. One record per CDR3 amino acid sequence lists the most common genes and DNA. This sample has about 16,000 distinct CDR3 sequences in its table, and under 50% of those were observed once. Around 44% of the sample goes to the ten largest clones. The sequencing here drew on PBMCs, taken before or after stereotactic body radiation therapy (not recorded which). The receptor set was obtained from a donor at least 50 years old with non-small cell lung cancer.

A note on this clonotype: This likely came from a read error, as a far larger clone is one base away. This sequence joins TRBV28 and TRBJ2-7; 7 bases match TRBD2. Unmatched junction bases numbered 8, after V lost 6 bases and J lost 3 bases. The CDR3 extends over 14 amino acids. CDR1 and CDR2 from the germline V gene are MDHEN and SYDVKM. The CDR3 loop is CASSHPSGDYEQYF. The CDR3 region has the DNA TGTGCCAGCAGCCATCCTAGCGGAGACTACGAGCAGTACTTC.

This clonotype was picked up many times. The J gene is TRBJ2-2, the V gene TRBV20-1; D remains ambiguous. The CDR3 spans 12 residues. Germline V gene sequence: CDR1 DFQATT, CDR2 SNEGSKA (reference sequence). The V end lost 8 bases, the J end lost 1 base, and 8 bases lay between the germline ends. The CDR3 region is CSYPGNTGELFF. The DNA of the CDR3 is TGCAGTTACCCAGGGAACACCGGGGAGCTGTTTTTT.

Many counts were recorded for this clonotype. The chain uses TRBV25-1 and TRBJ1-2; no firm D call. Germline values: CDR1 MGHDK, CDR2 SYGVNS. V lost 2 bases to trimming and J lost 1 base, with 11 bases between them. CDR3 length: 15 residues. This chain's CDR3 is CASSEPGSGNYGYTF. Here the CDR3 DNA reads TGTGCCAGCAGTGAACCGGGGTCCGGTAACTATGGCTACACCTTC.

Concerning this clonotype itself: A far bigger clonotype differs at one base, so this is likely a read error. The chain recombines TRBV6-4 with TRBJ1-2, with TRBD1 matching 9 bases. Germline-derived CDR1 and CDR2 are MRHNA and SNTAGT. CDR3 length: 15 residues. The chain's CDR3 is CSSSEPGQGNYGYTF. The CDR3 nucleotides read TGTTCCAGCAGTGAGCCGGGACAGGGAAACTATGGCTACACCTTC.

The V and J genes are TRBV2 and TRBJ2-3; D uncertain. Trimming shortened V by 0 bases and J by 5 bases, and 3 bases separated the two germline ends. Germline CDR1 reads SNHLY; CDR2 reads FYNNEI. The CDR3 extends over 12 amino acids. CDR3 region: CASSEAGDTQYF. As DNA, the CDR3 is TGTGCCAGCAGTGAAGCGGGAGATACGCAGTATTTT.

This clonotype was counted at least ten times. Here the CDR3 reads CASSSHRWTENTEAFF. CDR3 DNA: TGTGCCAGCAGTTCCCATCGTTGGACAGAGAACACTGAAGCTTTCTTT. V is TRBV6-5 and J is TRBJ1-1; D possibly corresponds to TRBD1 (6 bases). Germline CDR1 and CDR2: MNHEY and SVGAGI. Between the trimmed V and J ends, which lost 4 bases and 1 base, there was a span of 16 bases. The CDR3 has 16 amino acids.

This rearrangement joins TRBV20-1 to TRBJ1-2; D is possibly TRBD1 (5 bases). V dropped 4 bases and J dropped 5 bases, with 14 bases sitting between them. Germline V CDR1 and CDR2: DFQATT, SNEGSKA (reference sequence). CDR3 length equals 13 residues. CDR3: CSATGTELYGYTF. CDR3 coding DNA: TGCAGTGCTACTGGGACTGAACTATATGGCTACACCTTC.

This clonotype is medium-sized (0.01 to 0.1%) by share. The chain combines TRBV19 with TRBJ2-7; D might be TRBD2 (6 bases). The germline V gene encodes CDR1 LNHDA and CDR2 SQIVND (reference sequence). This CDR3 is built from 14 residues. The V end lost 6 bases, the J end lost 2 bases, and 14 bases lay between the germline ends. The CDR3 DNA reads TGTGCCAGTAGCCCGGGACTGAAGACCTACGAGCAGTACTTC. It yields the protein CASSPGLKTYEQYF.

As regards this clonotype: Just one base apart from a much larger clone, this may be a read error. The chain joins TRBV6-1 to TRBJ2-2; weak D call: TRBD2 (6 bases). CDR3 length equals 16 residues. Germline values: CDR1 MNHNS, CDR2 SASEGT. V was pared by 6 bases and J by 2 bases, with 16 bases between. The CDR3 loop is CASRGVSGYNTGELFF. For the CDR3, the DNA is TGTGCCAGCAGGGGGGTGAGCGGGTATAACACCGGGGAGCTGTTTTTT.

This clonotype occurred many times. CDR3 coding DNA: TGTGCCAGCAGTCCAGGGCCTATTCGAGGCTACACCTTC. Its protein is CASSPGPIRGYTF. This chain connects TRBV6-1 to TRBJ1-2, with D possibly TRBD1 on 5 matching bases. Deletions cut 5 bases from V and 8 bases from J, with 15 bases between. CDR1 is MNHNS, CDR2 SASEGT, per germline. The CDR3 sequence is 13 residues long.

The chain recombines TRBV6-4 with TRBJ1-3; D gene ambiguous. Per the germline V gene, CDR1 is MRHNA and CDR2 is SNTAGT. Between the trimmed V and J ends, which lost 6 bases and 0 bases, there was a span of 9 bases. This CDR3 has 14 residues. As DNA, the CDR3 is TGTGCCAGCAGGAAACAAAGCTCTGGAAACACCATATATTTT. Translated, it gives CASRKQSSGNTIYF.

CDR3 region: CASSTHPSGGYNEQFF. CDR3 sequence (DNA): TGTGCCAGCAGTACCCACCCCAGCGGGGGCTACAATGAGCAGTTCTTC. The chain employs TRBV28 and TRBJ2-1; 8 nucleotides align to TRBD2. V lost 5 bases and J lost 3; bases outside the gene matches: 9. Germline lookup yields CDR1 MDHEN and CDR2 SYDVKM. The CDR3 is made up of 16 amino acids.